A single sample is the source of the 6 T cell receptor beta chains below, sequenced in a study of cytomegalovirus exposure and HLA in healthy donors. PCR primers comprised 60 Vbeta and 13 Jbeta primers. Profiling relied on immunoSEQ multiplex PCR, and the TCRdb table lists in-frame clones only, not all of them. The listing contains roughly 100,000 clones. The sample comprised PBMCs. Receptors were obtained from a woman aged 30 to 39 in good health and CMV-seronegative.

The chain joins TRBV28 to TRBJ1-3; D is ambiguous. The CDR3 spans 14 residues. Between the trimmed V and J ends, which lost 3 bases and 0 bases, there was a span of 6 bases. CDR1 is MDHEN, CDR2 SYDVKM, per germline. CDR3 sequence (DNA): TGTGCCAGCAGTTTTGGCAGCTCTGGAAACACCATATATTTT. As protein: CASSFGSSGNTIYF.

This chain uses TRBV7-9 with TRBJ2-5; TRBD1 might be the D (6 bases). Trimming took off 3 bases at V and 1 base at J, with 12 bases between the two ends. Germline lookup yields CDR1 SEHNR and CDR2 FQNEAQ (reference sequence). CDR3 length: 15 residues. The CDR3 loop is CASSFSRGPQETQYF. DNA of the CDR3: TGTGCCAGCAGCTTTTCCAGGGGACCCCAAGAGACCCAGTACTTC.

The rearrangement uses TRBV19 and TRBJ1-2; D is ambiguous. The CDR3 spans 15 residues. The V end was cut by 5 bases, the J end by 1 base, with 14 bases between. Germline values: CDR1 LNHDA, CDR2 SQIVND (reference sequence). Here the CDR3 reads CASSPSMENNYGYTF. The CDR3 coding sequence is TGTGCCAGTAGTCCCTCAATGGAGAATAACTATGGCTACACCTTC.

This rearrangement joins TRBV29-1 to TRBJ1-2, with TRBD1 matching 8 bases. Germline loops: CDR1 SQVTM, CDR2 ANQGSEA. The V segment lost 6 bases and the J segment 2 bases; nucleotides outside the gene matches: 8. The CDR3 loop spans 14 amino acids. As DNA, the CDR3 is TGCAGCGTAGAGGACAGGGCCCCAAACTATGGCTACACCTTC. Its translation is CSVEDRAPNYGYTF.

The V and J genes are TRBV4-2 and TRBJ2-1; TRBD2 aligns across 7 bases. Germline CDR1 is LGHNA and CDR2 is YNFKEQ. This CDR3 region has 16 residues. Unmatched junction bases numbered 9, after V lost 0 bases and J lost 7 bases. CDR3 residues: CASSQDWGEGKNEQFF. The CDR3, as DNA: TGTGCCAGCAGCCAAGATTGGGGGGAGGGAAAGAATGAGCAGTTCTTC.

Of note for this clone: Other DNA sequences in this sample translate to the same CDR3. The rearrangement joins TRBV5-6 to TRBJ2-7, with D unresolved. CDR1 is SGHDT and CDR2 is YYEEEE in the germline V gene. This CDR3 is built from 12 residues. V lost 2 bases, J lost 0 bases, and 3 bases lay in between. As DNA, the CDR3 is TGTGCCAGCAGCTTCAGCTCCTACGAGCAGTACTTC. This translates into CASSFSSYEQYF.